Following are 30 T cell receptor beta chains from one sample sequenced in a study of T cells in Graves' hyperthyroidism and ophthalmopathy (dated by TCRdb to the late 2010s). Library prep was done by multiplex PCR. Sequencing was carried out with an Illumina HiSeq 2000. Amplification of TCR beta CDR3 regions was carried out from RNA transcripts. The TCR CDR3 was subjected to a first round of RT-PCR using the HTBI primer set and the Qiagen OneStep RT-PCR kit. Starting from the raw public reads, TCRdb applied fastp trimming at Q25, assembled clones with MiXCR and retained in-frame beta chains. CDR3 protein sequences are deduplicated, and each keeps its most common genes and DNA. A total of hundreds of thousands of distinct CDR3 sequences appear in this sample, roughly 17% of them only once. About 20% of the sample rests with the top ten. The sequencing sample was made of blood. The receptors come from a woman aged 18-29 years with Graves' hyperthyroidism.

The J gene is TRBJ2-2, the V gene TRBV7-6; D not certain. The CDR3 totals 14 residues. Between the trimmed V and J ends, which lost 1 base and 8 bases, there was a span of 11 bases. CDR1 is SGHVS and CDR2 is FNYEAQ in the germline V gene. The CDR3 DNA follows: TGTGCCAGCAGCTTAGAATCGGTCGGGGGGGAGCTGTTTTTT. Translated: CASSLESVGGELFF.

This clonotype was seen more than once but under ten times. The chain recombines TRBV27 with TRBJ2-7; 12 nucleotides line up with TRBD1. V trimming: 3 bases; J trimming: 5 bases; junction bases outside the gene matches: 5. Germline V gene data show CDR1 as MNHEY and CDR2 as SMNVEV (reference sequence). The CDR3 is made up of 15 amino acids. In DNA form, the CDR3 reads TGTGCCAGCAGTTTCCGGGACAGGGGGCCCCACGAGCAGTACTTC. It codes for CASSFRDRGPHEQYF.

V is TRBV18 and J is TRBJ1-2, with D unresolved. The CDR3 sequence is 16 residues long. Germline V gene lookup returns CDR1 KGHSH and CDR2 LQKENI. V was shortened by 3 bases and J by 6 bases, with 20 bases between the two germline ends. CDR3 protein: CASSPAWAGRVDGYTF. The CDR3, as DNA: TGTGCCAGCTCACCGGCTTGGGCAGGCAGAGTGGATGGCTACACCTTC.

In its sample, this clonotype was seen a few times. CDR3 loop: CATSPGHPRETQYF. The CDR3 coding sequence is TGTGCCACCAGCCCGGGACACCCTAGGGAGACCCAGTACTTC. This chain links TRBV24-1 with TRBJ2-5, with a possible D match to TRBD1 (6 bases). Germline V gene lookup returns CDR1 KGHDR and CDR2 SFDVKD. The CDR3 consists of 14 residues. The ends were cut back, 7 bases at V and 5 bases at J, with 16 bases in the middle.

V is TRBV5-1 and J is TRBJ2-7; 9 positions match TRBD2. The V gene's germline CDR1 is SGHRS and CDR2 YFSETQ. V was clipped by 0 bases and J by 2 bases; unmatched bases: 6. The length of the CDR3 is 16 residues. The CDR3 here is CASSLGSASGAYEQYF. The DNA for the CDR3 is TGCGCCAGCAGCTTGGGTTCGGCTAGCGGGGCCTACGAGCAGTACTTC.

In this sample, this clonotype turned up a few times. This chain links TRBV18 with TRBJ2-1; 11 bases map to TRBD2. From germline, CDR1 is KGHSH and CDR2 LQKENI. CDR3 length equals 16 residues. Trimming at V came to 3 bases and at J to 6 bases, leaving 7 bases not matched to a gene. The CDR3 DNA reads TGTGCCAGCTCACCGATCAAAGGGACTAGCGGCAATGAGCAGTTCTTC. It translates to CASSPIKGTSGNEQFF. The full variable domain, its missing parts supplied by reference TRBV18 and TRBJ2-1, is NAGVMQNPRHLVRRRGQEARLRCSPMKGHSHVYWYRQLPEEGLKFMVYLQKENIIDESGMPKERFSAEFPKEGPSILRIQQVVRGDSAAYFCASSPIKGTSGNEQFFGPGTRLTVL.

This clonotype has only a few counts. V usage is TRBV5-1 and J usage is TRBJ2-1; D possibly uses TRBD1 or TRBD2 (5 bases each). The V end was cut by 0 bases, the J end by 2 bases, with 9 bases between. The CDR3 runs to 15 residues. Germline V gene data show CDR1 as SGHRS and CDR2 as YFSETQ. The CDR3 DNA reads as TGCGCCAGCAGCTTGGTTACGGGACCCTACAATGAGCAGTTCTTC. This sequence encodes CASSLVTGPYNEQFF.

The V call is TRBV12-3 or TRBV12-4, the J call TRBJ2-3; D may be TRBD2 (6 bases). The CDR3 sequence is 16 residues long. V was cut by 2 bases and J by 6 bases, with 18 bases left in between. The CDR3, as DNA: TGTGCCAGCAGTTTACCCACCGCCGCGGGGTACGATACGCAGTATTTT. This translates into CASSLPTAAGYDTQYF.

This clonotype came up many times. As DNA, the CDR3 is TGTGCCAGCAGCCAGCAGAAGAACACTGAAGCTTTCTTT. Translating it yields CASSQQKNTEAFF. This chain links TRBV7-9 with TRBJ1-1; D gene uncertain. The CDR3 runs to 13 residues. The germline CDR1 and CDR2 sequences are SEHNR and FQNEAQ (reference sequence). V was cut by 5 bases and J by 1 base, with 8 bases left in between.

This clonotype was detected many times. CDR3: CASSYLQGTDTQYF. CDR3 bases: TGTGCCAGCAGCTATTTGCAGGGCACAGATACGCAGTATTTT. This chain connects TRBV11-3 to TRBJ2-3; D not resolved. The CDR3 sequence is 14 residues long. The V gene lost 4 bases and the J gene lost 1 base, with 9 bases spanning the gap. The germline CDR1 and CDR2 sequences are SGHNT and YENEEA. Complete variable domain (other parts from reference TRBV11-3 and TRBJ2-3): EAGVVQSPRYKIIEKKQPVAFWCNPISGHNTLYWYLQNLGQGPELLIRYENEEAVDDSQLPKDRFSAERLKGVDSTLKIQPAELGDSAVYLCASSYLQGTDTQYFGPGTRLTVL.

The chain carries TRBV10-3 and TRBJ1-1; unclear D gene. This CDR3 has 13 amino acids. The germline V and J ends were trimmed by 2 bases and 3 bases, with 7 bases remaining between them. Germline values: CDR1 ENHRY, CDR2 SYGVKD. CDR3 sequence (DNA): TGTGCCATCAGTGAGGGGCCGTACACTGAAGCTTTCTTT. Translation: CAISEGPYTEAFF.

This clonotype was seen ten or more times. The chain has TRBV3-1 and TRBJ1-2; maybe TRBD1 (6 bases). The CDR3 spans 15 residues. Germline V CDR1 and CDR2: LGHDT, YNNKEL (reference sequence). Trimming took 4 bases from V and 3 from J, leaving 15 bases between them. CDR3 protein: CASSPVYRDDYGYTF. For the CDR3, the DNA is TGTGCCAGCAGCCCCGTATACAGGGACGACTATGGCTACACCTTC.

This clonotype was seen repeatedly, ten times or more. The chain combines TRBV12-3 or TRBV12-4 with TRBJ1-2; 7 bases fit TRBD1. V lost 5 bases to trimming and J lost 1 base; unmatched junction nucleotides: 7. This CDR3 has 15 amino acids. CDR3 nucleotides: TGTGCCAGCAGTAAGCATCGACAGGGTAACTATGGCTACACCTTC. It encodes CASSKHRQGNYGYTF.

The V and J genes are TRBV5-4 and TRBJ1-1, with TRBD1 as a possible D gene (6 bases). There are 15 residues in the CDR3. Germline V gene sequence: CDR1 SGHNT, CDR2 YYREEE (reference sequence). Trimming pared 4 bases from V and 1 base from J, leaving 14 bases between. The chain's CDR3 is CASSTTSGQNTEAFF. CDR3 nucleotides: TGTGCCAGCAGCACCACTTCGGGACAGAACACTGAAGCTTTCTTT. The entire variable domain, with the rest obtained from reference TRBV5-4 and TRBJ1-1, is as follows: ETGVTQSPTHLIKTRGQQVTLRCSSQSGHNTVSWYQQALGQGPQFIFQYYREEENGRGNFPPRFSGLQFPNYSSELNVNALELDDSALYLCASSTTSGQNTEAFFGQGTRLTVV.

This clonotype was seen repeatedly, ten times or more. The chain links TRBV7-2 to TRBJ1-2; TRBD1 matches 8 bases. The CDR3 contains 15 residues. J lost 3 bases, V lost 4 bases, and 7 bases had no gene match. Germline V gene sequence: CDR1 SGHTA, CDR2 FQGNSA. CDR3 sequence (DNA): TGTGCCAGCAGCTCCCCGGACAGGGCAGACTATGGCTACACCTTC. Protein: CASSSPDRADYGYTF. The whole variable domain, filled in from reference TRBV7-2 and TRBJ1-2, reads GAGVSQSPSNKVTEKGKDVELRCDPISGHTALYWYRQSLGQGLEFLIYFQGNSAPDKSGLPSDRFSAERTGGSVSTLTIQRTQQEDSAVYLCASSSPDRADYGYTFGSGTRLTVV.

This clonotype has only a few counts. The gene calls are TRBV6-1 and TRBJ2-3; D uncertain. V was cut by 6 bases and J by 5 bases, with 21 bases left in between. Germline V gene sequence: CDR1 MNHNS, CDR2 SASEGT. The CDR3 spans 16 residues. CDR3 coding DNA: TGTGCCAGCAGCTATCAAGGGCAGCACAGCGTAGATACGCAGTATTTT. Translating gives CASSYQGQHSVDTQYF.

In its sample, this clonotype was seen many times. The chain uses TRBV20-1 and TRBJ1-2; 8 bases align to TRBD1. From germline, CDR1 is DFQATT and CDR2 SNEGSKA (reference sequence). The V gene end was trimmed by 5 bases and the J gene end by 2 bases; junction bases not matched to a gene: 1. This CDR3 spans 12 amino acids. The CDR3 nucleotides read TGCAGTGCTGGACAGGGCAACTATGGCTACACCTTC. This gives the protein CSAGQGNYGYTF.

This sequence joins TRBV5-1 and TRBJ2-3; D is perhaps TRBD1 or TRBD2 (5 bases each). The length of the CDR3 is 15 residues. Germline assignment: CDR1 SGHRS and CDR2 YFSETQ. Trimming shortened V by 3 bases and J by 5 bases, and 16 bases separated the two germline ends. The CDR3 loop reads CASSSWDPLLDTQYF. The CDR3 nucleotides are TGCGCCAGCAGCTCCTGGGACCCGCTTTTAGATACGCAGTATTTT.

The chain links TRBV6-1 to TRBJ1-5, with 8 positions matching TRBD1. Germline loops: CDR1 MNHNS, CDR2 SASEGT. V trimming: 4 bases; J trimming: 1 base; junction bases outside the gene matches: 6. CDR3 length equals 16 residues. CDR3 in DNA: TGTGCCAGCAGTGCACGACAGGGGAAAAGCAATCAGCCCCAGCATTTT. This gives the protein CASSARQGKSNQPQHF.

The gene calls are TRBV5-1 and TRBJ2-5; 9 nucleotides line up with TRBD2. Trimming at V came to 0 bases and at J to 4 bases, leaving 13 bases not matched to a gene. The CDR3 loop spans 18 amino acids. The germline V gene has CDR1 SGHRS and CDR2 YFSETQ. The CDR3 DNA sequence: TGCGCCAGCAGCTTGGGGGCTAAGAATAGCGGGAGAGGAGAGACCCAGTACTTC. Translation gives CASSLGAKNSGRGETQYF.

The rearrangement joins TRBV5-1 to TRBJ2-5, with 15 bases that match TRBD2. The germline gives CDR1 SGHRS, CDR2 YFSETQ. J was trimmed by 5 bases and V by 3 bases; bases with no gene match: 8. This CDR3 has 17 residues. The CDR3 DNA reads as TGCGCCAGCAGCTCCGGACTAGCGGGGGGGCTTCTTGAGACCCAGTACTTC. Its protein is CASSSGLAGGLLETQYF.

V gene TRBV20-1 combines with J gene TRBJ1-1; a possible D gene is TRBD1 (5 bases). Trimming pared 4 bases from V and 8 bases from J, leaving 11 bases between. The CDR3 consists of 11 residues. The germline V gene encodes CDR1 DFQATT and CDR2 SNEGSKA (reference sequence). CDR3 amino acids: CSATIDSEAFF. In DNA form, the CDR3 reads TGCAGTGCTACTATCGACAGCGAAGCTTTCTTT.

This clonotype was found many times. The rearrangement links TRBV12-3 or TRBV12-4 to TRBJ2-3; either TRBD1 or TRBD2 may supply D (5 bases each). The CDR3 runs to 14 residues. V lost 6 bases and J 2 bases, leaving 12 bases between the germline ends. The CDR3 DNA follows: TGTGCCAGCAGCCCCCGGGGCCTCACAGATACGCAGTATTTT. Residues: CASSPRGLTDTQYF.

As regards this clonotype: This may be a read error, as it is one base from a much larger clone. The CDR3 sequence: CASSLASLNEHFF. For the CDR3, the DNA is TGTGCCAGCAGCTTAGCGTCCTTAAATGAGCATTTCTTC. The V gene is TRBV7-2, the J gene TRBJ2-1; D is undetermined. The CDR3 consists of 13 residues. CDR1 and CDR2 from the germline V gene are SGHTA and FQGNSA.

In regard to this clonotype: This may stem from a read error, because a much larger clone lies one nucleotide away. The J gene is TRBJ2-1, the V gene TRBV27; D gene unclear. The CDR3 length is 11 residues. Germline V gene data show CDR1 as MNHEY and CDR2 as SMNVEV (reference sequence). The chain's CDR3 is CASKIYNGQFF. DNA for the CDR3: TGTGCCAGCAAAATCTACAATGGGCAGTTCTTC.

On this clonotype itself: Mismatch with germline at one junction end may stem from a read error. The chain couples TRBV6-6 to TRBJ2-5; 7 bases map to TRBD1. The CDR3 is 10 residues long. The germline V gene has CDR1 MNHNY and CDR2 SVGAGI (reference sequence). This chain's CDR3 is CASSYQGQDF. The CDR3 nucleotides are TGTGCCAGCAGTTACCAAGGACAGGACTTC.

In this sample, this clonotype turned up many times. The rearrangement joins TRBV7-3 to TRBJ2-2, with TRBD2 matching 10 bases. Per the germline V gene, CDR1 is SGHTA and CDR2 is FQGTGA. After removal of 1 base from V and 2 bases from J, the junction contained 10 bases not matched to a gene. There are 19 residues in the CDR3. The chain's CDR3 is CASSLRGSSGGLNTGELFF. The CDR3 nucleotides are TGTGCCAGCAGCTTAAGGGGCTCTAGCGGGGGCCTAAACACCGGGGAGCTGTTTTTT.

The sample holds many counts of this clonotype. The V gene is TRBV20-1, the J gene TRBJ2-7; D uncertain. CDR1 and CDR2 from the germline V gene are DFQATT and SNEGSKA (reference sequence). Between the trimmed V and J ends, which lost 0 bases and 6 bases, there was a span of 12 bases. The CDR3 has 13 residues. CDR3 DNA: TGCAGTGCTAGAGACGAGGAATGGGGCGAGCAGTACTTC. Amino acid sequence: CSARDEEWGEQYF.

There are many counts of this clonotype. This chain links TRBV27 with TRBJ1-1; the D gene is possibly TRBD1 (6 bases). V was cut by 3 bases and J by 1 base, with 18 bases left in between. The CDR3 extends over 17 amino acids. Germline V gene lookup returns CDR1 MNHEY and CDR2 SMNVEV (reference sequence). In DNA, the CDR3 is TGTGCCAGCAGTTTTGGTGTACCGGGACATTGGAACACTGAAGCTTTCTTT. Encoded protein: CASSFGVPGHWNTEAFF.

This clonotype was counted a few times. This rearrangement joins TRBV29-1 to TRBJ1-1; D call uncertain. The CDR3 covers 13 residues. The ends were cut back, 2 bases at V and 6 bases at J, with 13 bases in the middle. Germline lookup yields CDR1 SQVTM and CDR2 ANQGSEA. CDR3 residues: CSVERILEPEAFF. CDR3 DNA: TGCAGCGTTGAAAGGATCCTTGAACCTGAAGCTTTCTTT.